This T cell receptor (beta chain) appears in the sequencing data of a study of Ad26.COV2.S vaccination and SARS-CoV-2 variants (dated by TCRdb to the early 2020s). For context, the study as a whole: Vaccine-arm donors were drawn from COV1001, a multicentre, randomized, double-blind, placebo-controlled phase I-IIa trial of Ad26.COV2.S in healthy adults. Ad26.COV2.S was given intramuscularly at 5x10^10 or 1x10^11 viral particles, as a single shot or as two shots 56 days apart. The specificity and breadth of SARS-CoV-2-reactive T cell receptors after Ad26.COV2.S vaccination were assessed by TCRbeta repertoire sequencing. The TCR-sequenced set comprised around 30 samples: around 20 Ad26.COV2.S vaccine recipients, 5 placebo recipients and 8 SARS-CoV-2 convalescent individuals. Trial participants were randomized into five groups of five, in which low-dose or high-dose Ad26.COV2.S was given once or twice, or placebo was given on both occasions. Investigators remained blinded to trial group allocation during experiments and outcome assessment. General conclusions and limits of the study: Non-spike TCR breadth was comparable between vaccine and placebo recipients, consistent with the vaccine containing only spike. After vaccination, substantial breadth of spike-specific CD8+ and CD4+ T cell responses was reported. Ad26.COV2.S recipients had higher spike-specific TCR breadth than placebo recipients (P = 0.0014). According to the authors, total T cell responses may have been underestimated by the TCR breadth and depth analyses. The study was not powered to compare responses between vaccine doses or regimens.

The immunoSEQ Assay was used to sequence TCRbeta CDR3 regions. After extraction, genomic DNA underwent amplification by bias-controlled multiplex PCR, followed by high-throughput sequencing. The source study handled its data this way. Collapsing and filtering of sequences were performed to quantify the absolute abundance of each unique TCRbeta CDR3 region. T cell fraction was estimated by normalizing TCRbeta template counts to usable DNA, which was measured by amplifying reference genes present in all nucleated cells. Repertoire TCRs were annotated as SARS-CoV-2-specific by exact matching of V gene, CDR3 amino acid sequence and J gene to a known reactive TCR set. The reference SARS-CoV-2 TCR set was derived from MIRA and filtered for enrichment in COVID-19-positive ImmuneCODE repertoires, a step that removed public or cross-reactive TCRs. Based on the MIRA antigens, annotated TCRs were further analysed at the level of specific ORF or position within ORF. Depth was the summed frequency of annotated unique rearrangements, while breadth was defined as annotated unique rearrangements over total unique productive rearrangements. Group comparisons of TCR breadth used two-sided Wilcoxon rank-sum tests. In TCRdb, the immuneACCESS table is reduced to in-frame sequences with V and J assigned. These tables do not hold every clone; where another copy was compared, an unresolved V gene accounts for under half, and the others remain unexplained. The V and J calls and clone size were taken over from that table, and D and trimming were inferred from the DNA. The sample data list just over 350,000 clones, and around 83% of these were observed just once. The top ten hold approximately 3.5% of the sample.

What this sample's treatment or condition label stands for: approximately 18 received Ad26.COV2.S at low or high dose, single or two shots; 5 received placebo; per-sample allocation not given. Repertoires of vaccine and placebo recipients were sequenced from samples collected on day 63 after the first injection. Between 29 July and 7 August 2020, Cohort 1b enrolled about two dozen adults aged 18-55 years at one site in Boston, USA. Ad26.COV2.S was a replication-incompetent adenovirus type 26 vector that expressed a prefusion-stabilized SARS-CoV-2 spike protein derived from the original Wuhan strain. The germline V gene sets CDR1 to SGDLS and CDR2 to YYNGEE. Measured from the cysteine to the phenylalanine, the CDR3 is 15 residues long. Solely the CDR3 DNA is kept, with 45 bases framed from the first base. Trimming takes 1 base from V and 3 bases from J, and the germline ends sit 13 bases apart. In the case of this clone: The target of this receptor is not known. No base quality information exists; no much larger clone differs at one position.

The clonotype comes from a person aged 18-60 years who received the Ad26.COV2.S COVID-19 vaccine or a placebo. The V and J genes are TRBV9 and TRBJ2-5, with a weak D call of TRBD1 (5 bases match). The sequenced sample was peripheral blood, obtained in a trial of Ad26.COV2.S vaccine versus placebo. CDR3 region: CASSVLSRAEETQYF. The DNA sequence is TGTGCCAGCAGCGTATTGTCCAGGGCTGAAGAGACCCAGTACTTC. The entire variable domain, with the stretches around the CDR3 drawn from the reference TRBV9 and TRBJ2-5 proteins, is DSGVTQTPKHLITATGQRVTLRCSPRSGDLSVYWYQQSLDQGLQFLIQYYNGEERAKGNILERFSAQQFPDLHSELNLSSLELGDSALYFCASSVLSRAEETQYFGPGTRLLVL.